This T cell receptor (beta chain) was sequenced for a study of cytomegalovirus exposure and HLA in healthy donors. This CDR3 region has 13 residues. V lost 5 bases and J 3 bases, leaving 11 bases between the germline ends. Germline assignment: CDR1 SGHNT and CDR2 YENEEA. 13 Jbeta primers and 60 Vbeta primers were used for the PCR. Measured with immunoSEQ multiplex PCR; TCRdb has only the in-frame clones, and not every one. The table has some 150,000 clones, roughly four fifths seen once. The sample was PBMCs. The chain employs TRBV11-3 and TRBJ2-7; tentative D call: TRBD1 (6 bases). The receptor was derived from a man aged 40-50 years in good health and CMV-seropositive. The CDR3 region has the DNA TGTGCCAGCAGCCACGGACAGCTCTACGAGCAGTACTTC. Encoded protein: CASSHGQLYEQYF.